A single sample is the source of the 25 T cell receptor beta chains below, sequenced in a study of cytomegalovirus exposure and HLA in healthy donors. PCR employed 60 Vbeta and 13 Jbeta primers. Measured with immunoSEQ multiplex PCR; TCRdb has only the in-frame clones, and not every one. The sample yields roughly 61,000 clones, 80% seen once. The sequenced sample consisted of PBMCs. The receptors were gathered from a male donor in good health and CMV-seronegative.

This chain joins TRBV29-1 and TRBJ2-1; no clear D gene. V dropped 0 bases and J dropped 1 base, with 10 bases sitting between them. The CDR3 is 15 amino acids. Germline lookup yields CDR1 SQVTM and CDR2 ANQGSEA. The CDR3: CSVEESAISYNEQFF. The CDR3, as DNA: TGCAGCGTTGAAGAATCAGCGATTTCCTACAATGAGCAGTTCTTC.

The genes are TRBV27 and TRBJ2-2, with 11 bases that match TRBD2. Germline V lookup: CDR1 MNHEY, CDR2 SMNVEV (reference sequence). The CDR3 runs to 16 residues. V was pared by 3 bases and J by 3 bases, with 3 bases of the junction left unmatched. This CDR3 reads CASSLPSGGHTGELFF. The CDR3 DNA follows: TGTGCCAGCAGTTTGCCTAGCGGGGGGCACACCGGGGAGCTGTTTTTT.

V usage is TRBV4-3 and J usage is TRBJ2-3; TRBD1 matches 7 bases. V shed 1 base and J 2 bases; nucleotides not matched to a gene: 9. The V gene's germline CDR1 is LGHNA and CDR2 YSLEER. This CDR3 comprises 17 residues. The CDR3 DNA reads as TGCGCCAGCAGCCAAGCGCCGGGACAGATCTCCACAGATACGCAGTATTTT. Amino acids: CASSQAPGQISTDTQYF.

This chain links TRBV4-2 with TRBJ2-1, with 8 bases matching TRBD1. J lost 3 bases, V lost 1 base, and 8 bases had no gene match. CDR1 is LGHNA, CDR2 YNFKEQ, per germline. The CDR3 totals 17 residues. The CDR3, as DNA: TGTGCCAGCAGCCAAGTTATTCTAGGACAGGGCTACAATGAGCAGTTCTTC. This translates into CASSQVILGQGYNEQFF.

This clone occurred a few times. CDR3 in DNA: TGTGCCAGCAGCAACGGGGACTTTAGGACAGATACGCAGTATTTT. Its protein product is CASSNGDFRTDTQYF. This rearrangement joins TRBV7-2 to TRBJ2-3; a possible D gene is TRBD2 (6 bases). Germline CDR1 and CDR2: SGHTA and FQGNSA. This CDR3 is 15 amino acids long. V was cut by 5 bases and J by 3 bases, with 15 bases left in between.

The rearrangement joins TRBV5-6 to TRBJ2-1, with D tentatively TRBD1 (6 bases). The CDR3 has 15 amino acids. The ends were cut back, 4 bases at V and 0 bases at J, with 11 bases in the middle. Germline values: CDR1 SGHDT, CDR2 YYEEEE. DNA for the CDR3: TGTGCCAGCAGCCCAGACAGGATCTCCTACAATGAGCAGTTCTTC. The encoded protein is CASSPDRISYNEQFF.

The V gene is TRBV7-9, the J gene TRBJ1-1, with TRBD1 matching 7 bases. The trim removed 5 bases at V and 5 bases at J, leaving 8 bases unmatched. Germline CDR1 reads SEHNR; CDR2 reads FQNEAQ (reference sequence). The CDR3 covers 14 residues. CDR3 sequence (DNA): TGTGCCAGCAGCCAAGGACAGGCTGTGACTGAAGCTTTCTTT. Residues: CASSQGQAVTEAFF.

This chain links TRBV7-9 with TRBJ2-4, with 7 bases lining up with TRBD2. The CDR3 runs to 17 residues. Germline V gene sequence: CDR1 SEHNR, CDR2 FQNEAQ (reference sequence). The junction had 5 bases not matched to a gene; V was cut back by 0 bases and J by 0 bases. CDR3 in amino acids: CASSLAVAGPAKNIQYF. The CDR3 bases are TGTGCCAGCAGCTTAGCGGTAGCGGGCCCAGCCAAAAACATTCAGTACTTC.

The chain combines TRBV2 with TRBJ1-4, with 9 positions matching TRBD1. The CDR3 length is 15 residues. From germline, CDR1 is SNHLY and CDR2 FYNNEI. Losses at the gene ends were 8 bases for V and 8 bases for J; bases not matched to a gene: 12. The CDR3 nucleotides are TGTGCCAGCGGGAGGGGGACAGGGTCCGGGGAAAAACTGTTTTTT. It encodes CASGRGTGSGEKLFF.

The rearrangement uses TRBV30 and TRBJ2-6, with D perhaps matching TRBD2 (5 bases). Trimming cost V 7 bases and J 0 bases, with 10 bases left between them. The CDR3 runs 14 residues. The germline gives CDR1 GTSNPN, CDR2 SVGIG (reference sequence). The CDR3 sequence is CAYQSGSGANVLTF. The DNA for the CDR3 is TGTGCCTACCAAAGCGGCTCTGGGGCCAACGTCCTGACTTTC. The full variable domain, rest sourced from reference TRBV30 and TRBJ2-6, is SQTIHQWPATLVQPVGSPLSLECTVEGTSNPNLYWYRQAAGRGLQLLFYSVGIGQISSEVPQNLSASRPQDRQFILSSKKLLLSDSGFYLCAYQSGSGANVLTFGAGSRLTVL.

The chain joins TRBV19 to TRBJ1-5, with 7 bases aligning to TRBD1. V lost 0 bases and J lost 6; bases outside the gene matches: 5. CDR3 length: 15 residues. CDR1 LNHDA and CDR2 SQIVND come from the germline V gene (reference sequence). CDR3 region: CASSIEGQVGQPQHF. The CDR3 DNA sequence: TGTGCCAGTAGTATAGAAGGACAGGTGGGTCAGCCCCAGCATTTT.

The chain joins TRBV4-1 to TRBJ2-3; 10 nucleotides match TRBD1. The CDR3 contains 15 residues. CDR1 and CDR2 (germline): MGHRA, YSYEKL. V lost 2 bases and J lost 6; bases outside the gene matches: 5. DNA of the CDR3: TGCGCCAGCAGCCAACGGGACAGGGGCCCCGATACGCAGTATTTT. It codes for CASSQRDRGPDTQYF.

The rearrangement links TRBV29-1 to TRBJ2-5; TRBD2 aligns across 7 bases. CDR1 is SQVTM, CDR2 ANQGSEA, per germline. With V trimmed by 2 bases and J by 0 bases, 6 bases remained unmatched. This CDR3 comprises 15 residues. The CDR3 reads CSVETLADYQETQYF. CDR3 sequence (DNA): TGCAGCGTTGAAACGCTAGCGGATTACCAAGAGACCCAGTACTTC.

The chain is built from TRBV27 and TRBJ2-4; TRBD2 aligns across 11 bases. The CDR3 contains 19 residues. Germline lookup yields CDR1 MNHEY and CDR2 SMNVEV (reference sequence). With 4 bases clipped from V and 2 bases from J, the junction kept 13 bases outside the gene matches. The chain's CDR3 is CASSSWGSGGAGSKNIQYF. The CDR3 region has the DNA TGTGCCAGCAGTTCCTGGGGTAGCGGGGGGGCCGGGTCCAAAAACATTCAGTACTTC.

Written as DNA, the CDR3 is TGCGCCAGCAGCCAAGAAGGGGTAGGAGAGACCCAGTACTTC. Translating it yields CASSQEGVGETQYF. This rearrangement joins TRBV4-1 to TRBJ2-5, with D possibly TRBD1 on 5 matching bases. Looked up from germline, CDR1 is MGHRA and CDR2 is YSYEKL. CDR3 length: 14 amino acids. V lost 0 bases and J 4 bases, leaving 9 bases between the germline ends.

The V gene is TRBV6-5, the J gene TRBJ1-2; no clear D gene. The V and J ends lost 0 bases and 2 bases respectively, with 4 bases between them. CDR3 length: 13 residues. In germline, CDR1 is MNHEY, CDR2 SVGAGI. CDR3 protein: CASSYSQNYGYTF. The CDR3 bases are TGTGCCAGCAGTTACTCACAGAACTATGGCTACACCTTC.

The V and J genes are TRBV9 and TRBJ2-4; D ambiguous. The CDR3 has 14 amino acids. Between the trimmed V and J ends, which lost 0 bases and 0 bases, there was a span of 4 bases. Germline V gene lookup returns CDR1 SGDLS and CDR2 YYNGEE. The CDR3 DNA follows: TGTGCCAGCAGCGTAGGAGTAGCCAAAAACATTCAGTACTTC. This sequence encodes CASSVGVAKNIQYF.

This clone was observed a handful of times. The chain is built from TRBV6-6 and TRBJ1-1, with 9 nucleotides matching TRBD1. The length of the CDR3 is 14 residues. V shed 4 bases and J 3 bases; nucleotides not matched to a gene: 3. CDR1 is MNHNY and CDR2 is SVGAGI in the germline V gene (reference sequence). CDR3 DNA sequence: TGTGCCAGCAGTTCGACAGGGGGGTACACTGAAGCTTTCTTT. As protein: CASSSTGGYTEAFF.

The DNA for the CDR3 is TGTGCCAGCAGTGAACTAGCGGGAGGTAAAAACATTCAGTACTTC. Translated, it gives CASSELAGGKNIQYF. This chain links TRBV2 with TRBJ2-4; 11 nucleotides line up with TRBD2. The trim removed 2 bases at V and 4 bases at J, leaving 1 base unmatched. Germline CDR1 SNHLY, CDR2 FYNNEI. The CDR3 totals 15 residues.

CDR3 DNA: TGTGCCATCAGTGAGTCCATTACGGGACAGGGGTATGGCTACACCTTC. Residues: CAISESITGQGYGYTF. The chain links TRBV10-3 to TRBJ1-2, with 10 bases aligning to TRBD1. This CDR3 has 16 amino acids. V dropped 0 bases and J dropped 5; count of bases not matched to a gene: 6. Per the germline V gene, CDR1 is ENHRY and CDR2 is SYGVKD.

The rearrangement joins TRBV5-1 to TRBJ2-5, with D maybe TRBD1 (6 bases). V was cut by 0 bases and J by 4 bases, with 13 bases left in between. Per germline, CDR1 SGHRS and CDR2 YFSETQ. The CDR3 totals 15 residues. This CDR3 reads CASSLALDRGETQYF. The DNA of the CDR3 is TGCGCCAGCAGCTTGGCCTTGGACAGAGGAGAGACCCAGTACTTC. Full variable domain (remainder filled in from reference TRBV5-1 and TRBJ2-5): KAGVTQTPRYLIKTRGQQVTLSCSPISGHRSVSWYQQTPGQGLQFLFEYFSETQRNKGNFPGRFSGRQFSNSRSEMNVSTLELGDSALYLCASSLALDRGETQYFGPGTRLLVL.

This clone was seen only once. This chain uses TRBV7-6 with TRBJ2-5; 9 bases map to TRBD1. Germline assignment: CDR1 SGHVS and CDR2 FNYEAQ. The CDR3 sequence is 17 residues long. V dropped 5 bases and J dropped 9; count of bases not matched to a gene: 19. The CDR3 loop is CASSLMAPGQGSQAQYF. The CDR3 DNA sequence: TGTGCCAGCAGCCTTATGGCCCCGGGACAGGGCAGTCAGGCCCAGTACTTC. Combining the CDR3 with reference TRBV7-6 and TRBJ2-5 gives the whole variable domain GAGVSQSPRYKVTKRGQDVALRCDPISGHVSLYWYRQALGQGPEFLTYFNYEAQQDKSGLPNDRFSAERPEGSISTLTIQRTEQRDSAMYRCASSLMAPGQGSQAQYFGPGTRLLVL.

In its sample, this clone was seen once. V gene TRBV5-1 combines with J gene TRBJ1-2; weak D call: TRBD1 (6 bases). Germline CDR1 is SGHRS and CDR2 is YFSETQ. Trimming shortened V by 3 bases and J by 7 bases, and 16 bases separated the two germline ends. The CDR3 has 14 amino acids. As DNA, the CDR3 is TGCGCCAGCAGCTCGATCGGGGACACCCCTGGCTACACCTTC. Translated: CASSSIGDTPGYTF.

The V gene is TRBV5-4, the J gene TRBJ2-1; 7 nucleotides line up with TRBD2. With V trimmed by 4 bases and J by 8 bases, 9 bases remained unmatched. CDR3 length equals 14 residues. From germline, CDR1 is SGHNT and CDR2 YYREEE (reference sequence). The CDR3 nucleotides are TGTGCCAGCAGCCGGGAGGCAGGGAGCGATGAGCAGTTCTTC. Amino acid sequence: CASSREAGSDEQFF.

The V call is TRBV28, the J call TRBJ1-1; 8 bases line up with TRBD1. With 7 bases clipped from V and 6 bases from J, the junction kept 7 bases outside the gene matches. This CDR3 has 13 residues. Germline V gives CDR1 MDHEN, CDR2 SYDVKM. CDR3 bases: TGTGCCAGCACCATAACAGGGGGGGCTGAAGCTTTCTTT. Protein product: CASTITGGAEAFF. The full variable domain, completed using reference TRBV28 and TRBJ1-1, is DVKVTQSSRYLVKRTGEKVFLECVQDMDHENMFWYRQDPGLGLRLIYFSYDVKMKEKGDIPEGYSVSREKKERFSLILESASTNQTSMYLCASTITGGAEAFFGQGTRLTVV.